The 26 T cell receptor beta chains below were found in one sample sequenced in a study of T cells in Graves' hyperthyroidism and ophthalmopathy (dated by TCRdb to about 2019). The library relied on multiplex PCR. Sequenced on an Illumina HiSeq 2000. TCR beta CDR3 regions were amplified from RNA transcripts. The TCR CDR3 was subjected to a first round of RT-PCR using the HTBI primer set and the Qiagen OneStep RT-PCR kit. TCRdb applied fastp at Q25 and MiXCR to the public reads, then kept only in-frame beta chains. Records with the same CDR3 protein are collapsed into one entry carrying the most frequent genes and DNA. The sample includes about 640,000 distinct CDR3 sequences, with around 20% observed a single time. The ten largest make up 34% of the sample. The material sequenced was blood. The receptors come from a man aged 25 to 45 with Graves' ophthalmopathy.

Many counts were recorded for this clonotype. The chain combines TRBV29-1 with TRBJ1-1, with a tentative D call TRBD1 (6 bases). This CDR3 contains 12 residues. Germline assignment: CDR1 SQVTM and CDR2 ANQGSEA. V shed 6 bases and J shed 8 bases, with 16 bases lying between them. The CDR3 DNA sequence: TGCAGCGTCGTCCTGACAGGACGGGAAGCTTTCTTT. Its protein product is CSVVLTGREAFF.

The V call is TRBV27, the J call TRBJ2-3; 8 bases map to TRBD2. Germline V lookup: CDR1 MNHEY, CDR2 SMNVEV (reference sequence). The CDR3 runs to 17 residues. Trimming took 3 bases from V and 2 from J; bases not matched to a gene: 10. The CDR3 region is CASSFVAGGDYTDTQYF. The CDR3 DNA reads TGTGCCAGCAGTTTTGTGGCGGGAGGTGATTACACAGATACGCAGTATTTT.

In regard to this clonotype: At one end the junction does not follow the germline gene, possibly because of a read error. V usage is TRBV4-1 and J usage is TRBJ1-2; D uncertain. The CDR3 loop spans 16 amino acids. Germline lookup yields CDR1 MGHRA and CDR2 YSYEKL. CDR3 residues: CASSQEVRTDNYSYTF. CDR3 in DNA: TGCGCCAGCAGCCAAGAAGTCCGGACGGATAACTATAGCTACACCTTC.

This clonotype was counted many times. The V gene is TRBV28, the J gene TRBJ2-1; D is ambiguous. Trimming removed 6 bases at V and 2 bases at J, with 8 bases between. The germline CDR1 and CDR2 sequences are MDHEN and SYDVKM. The length of the CDR3 is 13 residues. For the CDR3, the DNA is TGTGCCAGCAGAAAGAAAACCTACAATGAGCAGTTCTTC. It encodes CASRKKTYNEQFF.

V gene TRBV20-1 combines with J gene TRBJ2-5; tentatively, D is TRBD2 (7 bases). CDR3 length: 14 residues. The germline CDR1 and CDR2 sequences are DFQATT and SNEGSKA (reference sequence). V was shortened by 0 bases and J by 5 bases, with 13 bases between the two germline ends. The CDR3 spells CSARDPGGWETQYF. In DNA, the CDR3 is TGCAGTGCTAGAGATCCGGGGGGCTGGGAGACCCAGTACTTC.

Ten or more counts support this clonotype. V usage is TRBV7-9 and J usage is TRBJ2-7; 11 bases agree with TRBD2. CDR1 SEHNR and CDR2 FQNEAQ come from the germline V gene (reference sequence). The J segment lost 6 bases and the V segment lost 6 bases, leaving 4 bases of the junction unmatched. CDR3 length: 13 residues. The CDR3: CASSRLAGTEQYF. The DNA for the CDR3 is TGTGCCAGCAGTCGACTAGCGGGAACCGAGCAGTACTTC.

This chain links TRBV4-2 with TRBJ2-5, with no clear D. This CDR3 comprises 14 residues. Germline CDR1 LGHNA, CDR2 YNFKEQ. V shed 0 bases and J shed 5 bases, with 10 bases lying between them. CDR3: CASSQEAFGETQYF. The CDR3 nucleotides are TGTGCCAGCAGCCAAGAGGCATTCGGGGAGACCCAGTACTTC.

This clonotype was detected only a few times. The gene calls are TRBV7-6 and TRBJ2-2; maybe TRBD1 (6 bases). This CDR3 comprises 16 residues. Germline V CDR1 and CDR2: SGHVS, FNYEAQ. The V end lost 5 bases, the J end lost 5 bases, and 18 bases lay between the germline ends. CDR3 sequence (DNA): TGTGCCAGCAGCATTGGACAGCTTGCGAGGACCGGGGAGCTGTTTTTT. Its protein is CASSIGQLARTGELFF.

This clonotype has a handful of counts. CDR3 in DNA: TGTGCCAGCAGCTTACCAGACAGGGCAAGCTACGAGCAGTACTTC. Protein: CASSLPDRASYEQYF. V and J are TRBV7-8 and TRBJ2-7; TRBD1 matches 7 bases. CDR3 length equals 15 residues. V shed 2 bases, J shed 3 bases, and the junction held 7 bases outside the gene matches. Per germline, CDR1 SGHVS and CDR2 FQNEAQ.

The chain uses TRBV7-2 and TRBJ2-7, with D possibly being TRBD1 (6 bases). The V end was cut by 1 base, the J end by 1 base, with 11 bases between. The CDR3 spans 15 residues. Germline-derived CDR1 and CDR2 are SGHTA and FQGNSA. The CDR3 sequence is CASSLGWGQSYEQYF. DNA of the CDR3: TGTGCCAGCAGCTTAGGTTGGGGGCAATCCTACGAGCAGTACTTC. Based on the CDR3 plus reference TRBV7-2 and TRBJ2-7, the full variable domain is GAGVSQSPSNKVTEKGKDVELRCDPISGHTALYWYRQSLGQGLEFLIYFQGNSAPDKSGLPSDRFSAERTGGSVSTLTIQRTQQEDSAVYLCASSLGWGQSYEQYFGPGTRLTVT.

A remark on this clonotype: This may arise from a read error, as a much more abundant clone is one base away. This chain connects TRBV7-3 to TRBJ2-1; the match to TRBD2 covers 7 bases. The CDR3 covers 14 residues. CDR1 is SGHTA and CDR2 is FQGTGA in the germline V gene. J lost 8 bases, V lost 4 bases, and 8 bases had no gene match. CDR3 sequence: CASSYGAGLDEQFF. CDR3 DNA sequence: TGTGCCAGCAGCTACGGAGCGGGACTGGATGAGCAGTTCTTC.

This clonotype was seen ten or more times. This CDR3 is CSAREGVGELFF. DNA for the CDR3: TGCAGTGCTAGAGAGGGGGTGGGGGAACTGTTTTTT. This sequence joins TRBV20-1 and TRBJ1-4; TRBD1 might be the D (5 bases). This CDR3 region has 12 residues. The V end lost 0 bases, the J end lost 12 bases, and 11 bases lay between the germline ends. From germline, CDR1 is DFQATT and CDR2 SNEGSKA (reference sequence).

This chain uses TRBV19 with TRBJ1-1; a weak D match, TRBD1 (5 bases). Germline-derived CDR1 and CDR2 are LNHDA and SQIVND (reference sequence). V was cut by 7 bases and J by 5 bases, with 14 bases left in between. The CDR3 spans 13 residues. This CDR3 reads CASTSRVWTEAFF. In DNA form, the CDR3 reads TGTGCCAGTACCTCCAGGGTGTGGACTGAAGCTTTCTTT.

V is TRBV7-2 and J is TRBJ2-7; D perhaps matches TRBD1 (5 bases). The CDR3 length is 13 residues. Germline lookup yields CDR1 SGHTA and CDR2 FQGNSA. Deletions cut 4 bases from V and 0 bases from J, with 7 bases between. The CDR3 DNA sequence: TGTGCCAGCAGCTCACAGGACTCCTACGAGCAGTACTTC. Translated: CASSSQDSYEQYF.

The chain carries TRBV19 and TRBJ1-2; no reliable D call. Trimming shortened V by 3 bases and J by 7 bases, and 6 bases separated the two germline ends. This CDR3 contains 11 residues. The V gene's germline CDR1 is LNHDA and CDR2 SQIVND (reference sequence). DNA of the CDR3: TGTGCCAGTAGTATGGCTCGTGGCTACACCTTC. This translates into CASSMARGYTF.

V is TRBV9 and J is TRBJ2-5; 14 bases line up with TRBD2. Trimming took 3 bases from V and 4 from J; bases not matched to a gene: 8. The CDR3 has 17 amino acids. Germline V gives CDR1 SGDLS, CDR2 YYNGEE. The CDR3 DNA sequence: TGTGCCAGCAGCGAGGGACTAGCGGGAGTGTTGACAGAGACCCAGTACTTC. Its translation: CASSEGLAGVLTETQYF. Looking up the rest from reference TRBV9 and TRBJ2-5 gives the full variable domain: DSGVTQTPKHLITATGQRVTLRCSPRSGDLSVYWYQQSLDQGLQFLIQYYNGEERAKGNILERFSAQQFPDLHSELNLSSLELGDSALYFCASSEGLAGVLTETQYFGPGTRLLVL.

The chain has TRBV6-1 and TRBJ2-5, with D uncertain. This CDR3 comprises 12 residues. Trimming took off 5 bases at V and 13 bases at J, with 17 bases between the two ends. In germline, CDR1 is MNHNS, CDR2 SASEGT. CDR3 bases: TGTGCCAGCAGTCCCCTCGCTGGGCCCACGTACTTC. Translation: CASSPLAGPTYF.

The chain joins TRBV6-2 or TRBV6-3 to TRBJ2-1, with TRBD2 matching 12 bases. This CDR3 is 16 amino acids long. J lost 4 bases, V lost 8 bases, and 9 bases had no gene match. Germline lookup yields CDR1 MNHEY and CDR2 SVGEGT. The CDR3 region is CASEAFGTSGYNEQFF. The CDR3 region has the DNA TGTGCCAGCGAAGCTTTCGGGACTAGCGGGTACAATGAGCAGTTCTTC.

This sequence joins TRBV10-2 and TRBJ2-3; D is tentatively TRBD1 or TRBD2 (5 bases each). Germline assignment: CDR1 WSHSY and CDR2 SAAADI. The length of the CDR3 is 14 residues. V lost 7 bases and J lost 0, with 11 bases in between. The CDR3 nucleotides are TGCGCCAGCACGGGACCTACAAGCACAGATACGCAGTATTTT. Protein product: CASTGPTSTDTQYF.

In regard to this clonotype: Since a much larger clone is just one base distant, this may be a read error. The chain employs TRBV30 and TRBJ2-1; TRBD1 matches at 12 bases. Germline CDR1 and CDR2: GTSNPN and SVGIG (reference sequence). The CDR3 contains 14 residues. The CDR3 nucleotides read TGTACCCGAGGAAGGGACAGGGGGCGTAGTGAGCAGTTCTTC. Residues: CTRGRDRGRSEQFF. Complete variable domain (other parts from reference TRBV30 and TRBJ2-1): SQTIHQWPATLVQPVGSPLSLECTVEGTSNPNLYWYRQAAGRGLQLLFYSVGIGQISSEVPQNLSASRPQDRQFILSSKKLLLSDSGFYLCTRGRDRGRSEQFFGPGTRLTVL.

This clonotype has a handful of counts. The CDR3 DNA reads TGCAGCGTTGAACTGACAGGGGTGAACACTGAAGCTTTCTTT. Encoded protein: CSVELTGVNTEAFF. V and J are TRBV29-1 and TRBJ1-1, with 8 bases fitting TRBD1. V shed 2 bases and J 0 bases; nucleotides not matched to a gene: 2. The CDR3 length is 14 residues. Germline CDR1 SQVTM, CDR2 ANQGSEA.

The chain recombines TRBV18 with TRBJ1-1, with D possibly TRBD1 on 6 matching bases. V was clipped by 6 bases and J by 5 bases, with 13 bases between them. The CDR3 extends over 13 amino acids. Germline V gene data show CDR1 as KGHSH and CDR2 as LQKENI. The CDR3 region has the DNA TGTGCCAGCTCGAACAGGGAATCAACTGAAGCTTTCTTT. Translated, it gives CASSNRESTEAFF.

The chain links TRBV5-4 to TRBJ2-7; 9 nucleotides align to TRBD2. Germline loops: CDR1 SGHNT, CDR2 YYREEE (reference sequence). J was trimmed by 5 bases and V by 4 bases; bases with no gene match: 10. This CDR3 comprises 15 residues. The CDR3 bases are TGTGCCAGCAGCCCTGGCGGCGGGAGGGCTCACGAGCAGTACTTC. Its translation is CASSPGGGRAHEQYF.

This clonotype was seen only a few times. DNA of the CDR3: TGTGCCAGCAGCCTGGGGGCGGGAGGGCGCACAGATACGCAGTATTTT. Amino acids: CASSLGAGGRTDTQYF. V and J are TRBV3-1 and TRBJ2-3; 9 bases fit TRBD2. Per the germline V gene, CDR1 is LGHDT and CDR2 is YNNKEL (reference sequence). V was pared by 4 bases and J by 1 base, with 6 bases of the junction left unmatched. The CDR3 spans 16 residues.

This clonotype was found many times. J is TRBJ2-3 and V is TRBV28; D remains unclear. CDR1 is MDHEN and CDR2 is SYDVKM in the germline V gene. CDR3 length: 15 residues. V was shortened by 3 bases and J by 0 bases, with 10 bases between the two germline ends. The CDR3 region is CASSLDEPSTDTQYF. Written as DNA, the CDR3 is TGTGCCAGCAGTTTGGACGAGCCTAGCACAGATACGCAGTATTTT.

V usage is TRBV4-3 and J usage is TRBJ1-1; D ambiguous. V dropped 0 bases and J dropped 6 bases, with 11 bases sitting between them. This CDR3 contains 14 residues. The germline CDR1 and CDR2 sequences are LGHNA and YSLEER. This CDR3 reads CASSQDRGQAEAFF. In nucleotides, the CDR3 is TGCGCCAGCAGCCAAGATCGCGGGCAAGCTGAAGCTTTCTTT.